Listed here are 15 T cell receptor beta chains from one sample, sequenced in a study of CD8 T cells in ankylosing spondylitis. TCRdb itself ran the 5' RACE reads through MiXCR, one entry per CDR3 protein. The profile shows 200,000 to 300,000 distinct CDR3 sequences, 32% of them singletons. Sequencing was carried out using blood, either unsorted or a sorted T cell fraction (not recorded which). The receptor set was obtained from a male donor with ankylosing spondylitis or in good health (not recorded which).

This clonotype was seen a handful of times. The chain is built from TRBV20-1 and TRBJ2-5, with 10 positions matching TRBD2. This CDR3 region has 14 residues. CDR1 is DFQATT, CDR2 SNEGSKA, per germline (reference sequence). V was pared by 3 bases and J by 2 bases, with 3 bases of the junction left unmatched. The CDR3 sequence: CSARPSGGQETQYF. In DNA, the CDR3 is TGCAGTGCTAGGCCTAGCGGGGGACAAGAGACCCAGTACTTC.

The table lists this clonotype with a few counts. V is TRBV28 and J is TRBJ2-7; the D is unclear. Germline V lookup: CDR1 MDHEN, CDR2 SYDVKM. CDR3 size: 11 residues. Trimming took 2 bases from V and 5 from J, leaving 4 bases between them. CDR3 loop: CASSLANEQYF. The CDR3 DNA sequence: TGTGCCAGCAGTTTAGCTAACGAGCAGTACTTC.

This clonotype was detected a few times. The chain joins TRBV7-9 to TRBJ1-2, with a possible D match to TRBD1 (5 bases). This CDR3 spans 12 amino acids. Trimming pared 5 bases from V and 10 bases from J, leaving 14 bases between. The germline gives CDR1 SEHNR, CDR2 FQNEAQ (reference sequence). CDR3 amino acids: CASSGRGGHYTF. The CDR3 coding sequence is TGTGCCAGCAGCGGAAGGGGTGGTCACTACACCTTC. Together with reference TRBV7-9 and TRBJ1-2, the CDR3 gives the full variable domain: DTGVSQNPRHKITKRGQNVTFRCDPISEHNRLYWYRQTLGQGPEFLTYFQNEAQLEKSRLLSDRFSAERPKGSFSTLEIQRTEQGDSAMYLCASSGRGGHYTFGSGTRLTVV.

This clonotype was seen a few times. The chain joins TRBV12-3 or TRBV12-4 to TRBJ2-5; 8 nucleotides line up with TRBD1. The CDR3 length is 13 residues. The ends lost 6 bases at V and 2 bases at J; junction bases unmatched: 2. CDR3 residues: CASRWTGQETQYF. DNA for the CDR3: TGTGCCAGCAGATGGACAGGGCAAGAGACCCAGTACTTC.

This clonotype has a handful of counts. The rearrangement joins TRBV6-6 to TRBJ2-5, with 9 bases matching TRBD1. V lost 7 bases and J lost 5; bases outside the gene matches: 5. CDR3 length: 13 amino acids. CDR1 and CDR2 (germline): MNHNY, SVGAGI (reference sequence). CDR3 in DNA: TGTGCCAGCAATAACAGGGGGCAGGAGACCCAGTACTTC. Amino acid sequence: CASNNRGQETQYF.

The chain is built from TRBV29-1 and TRBJ2-3; the D gene could be TRBD1 or TRBD2 (6 bases each). With 2 bases removed from V and 8 bases from J, the gap between germline ends came to 17 bases. The germline gives CDR1 SQVTM, CDR2 ANQGSEA. This CDR3 is 14 amino acids long. The CDR3 here is CSVETGAPAGTQYF. DNA of the CDR3: TGCAGCGTTGAAACGGGGGCCCCCGCGGGTACGCAGTATTTT.

CDR3 sequence reads: CASSLMAVKGTDTQYF. The CDR3 DNA follows: TGTGCCAGCAGCTTGATGGCTGTAAAAGGCACAGATACGCAGTATTTT. The chain is built from TRBV5-6 and TRBJ2-3; D is undetermined. The CDR3 spans 16 residues. Between the trimmed V and J ends, which lost 1 base and 1 base, there was a span of 13 bases. Germline V gene data show CDR1 as SGHDT and CDR2 as YYEEEE.

This clonotype was found a few times. V and J are TRBV11-2 and TRBJ2-5; TRBD1 matches 7 bases. Per the germline V gene, CDR1 is SGHAT and CDR2 is FQNNGV. With V trimmed by 0 bases and J by 0 bases, 4 bases remained unmatched. The CDR3 covers 16 residues. The CDR3 region is CASSLETGNHQETQYF. CDR3 coding DNA: TGTGCCAGCAGCTTAGAGACAGGGAATCACCAAGAGACCCAGTACTTC.

The table lists this clonotype with many counts. V usage is TRBV29-1 and J usage is TRBJ2-1; 10 nucleotides line up with TRBD1. The CDR3 covers 12 residues. Germline V gene sequence: CDR1 SQVTM, CDR2 ANQGSEA. V gave up 4 bases and J gave up 10 bases; unmatched junction bases: 4. As DNA, the CDR3 is TGCAGCGTTGTGGGGGACAGGGGCGAGCAGTTCTTC. Its translation is CSVVGDRGEQFF.

The chain has TRBV27 and TRBJ2-2; D not resolved. This CDR3 has 11 amino acids. Deletions cut 3 bases from V and 7 bases from J, with 3 bases between. Germline-derived CDR1 and CDR2 are MNHEY and SMNVEV (reference sequence). Written as DNA, the CDR3 is TGTGCCAGCAGTTTGGACGGGGAGCTGTTTTTT. Translating gives CASSLDGELFF.

This clonotype was seen only a few times. The chain combines TRBV29-1 with TRBJ2-7; the D is unclear. The germline CDR1 and CDR2 sequences are SQVTM and ANQGSEA. Trimming cost V 2 bases and J 5 bases, with 7 bases left between them. This CDR3 has 11 amino acids. The CDR3 is CSVETPNEQYF. The CDR3 coding sequence is TGCAGCGTTGAAACCCCCAACGAGCAGTACTTC.

The genes are TRBV12-3 or TRBV12-4 and TRBJ2-3; TRBD2 matches at 12 bases. Trimming cost V 5 bases and J 4 bases; bases outside gene matches: 7. This CDR3 has 16 residues. The CDR3 here is CASSALAGGPPDTQYF. CDR3 nucleotides: TGTGCCAGCAGTGCCCTAGCGGGGGGGCCCCCAGATACGCAGTATTTT.

The gene calls are TRBV7-9 and TRBJ2-2, with no clear D. V gave up 2 bases and J gave up 3 bases, with 7 bases separating them. In germline, CDR1 is SEHNR, CDR2 FQNEAQ (reference sequence). The CDR3 has 14 residues. CDR3 sequence reads: CASSLRDYTGELFF. CDR3 in DNA: TGTGCCAGCAGCTTACGTGACTACACCGGGGAGCTGTTTTTT.

In this sample, this clonotype turned up many times. The chain employs TRBV20-1 and TRBJ1-6, with 7 bases fitting TRBD1. Trimming at V came to 6 bases and at J to 9 bases, leaving 14 bases not matched to a gene. The V gene's germline CDR1 is DFQATT and CDR2 SNEGSKA (reference sequence). The CDR3 sequence is 15 residues long. The CDR3 sequence: CSALSGGLKGSPLHF. The CDR3, as DNA: TGCAGTGCCTTGTCAGGGGGTCTTAAGGGTTCACCCCTCCACTTT.

The gene calls are TRBV5-6 and TRBJ2-2; 7 positions match TRBD1. Germline values: CDR1 SGHDT, CDR2 YYEEEE. V was pared by 4 bases and J by 6 bases, with 3 bases of the junction left unmatched. This CDR3 is built from 13 residues. Here the CDR3 reads CASSHTGAGELFF. CDR3 DNA: TGTGCCAGCAGCCATACAGGGGCCGGGGAGCTGTTTTTT.